This TCR beta chain was found in a study of T cell changes during pregnancy in multiple sclerosis. The junction had 20 bases not matched to a gene; V was cut back by 5 bases and J by 8 bases. The CDR3 extends over 18 amino acids. CDR1 is SEHNR and CDR2 is FQNEAQ in the germline V gene (reference sequence). Measured with immunoSEQ multiplex PCR; TCRdb has only the in-frame clones, and not every one. The data show about 47,000 clones, over 90% seen once. The TCR originated in a female donor with multiple sclerosis, enrolled in a pregnancy study. This sequence joins TRBV7-9 and TRBJ2-1, with 8 bases aligning to TRBD2. This material consisted of peripheral blood, taken in the third trimester of pregnancy. The CDR3 DNA reads TGTGCCAGCAGCCCCTTGGGAGGTAGCGGGACCTTTGGCGATGAGCAGTTCTTC. Amino acids: CASSPLGGSGTFGDEQFF.